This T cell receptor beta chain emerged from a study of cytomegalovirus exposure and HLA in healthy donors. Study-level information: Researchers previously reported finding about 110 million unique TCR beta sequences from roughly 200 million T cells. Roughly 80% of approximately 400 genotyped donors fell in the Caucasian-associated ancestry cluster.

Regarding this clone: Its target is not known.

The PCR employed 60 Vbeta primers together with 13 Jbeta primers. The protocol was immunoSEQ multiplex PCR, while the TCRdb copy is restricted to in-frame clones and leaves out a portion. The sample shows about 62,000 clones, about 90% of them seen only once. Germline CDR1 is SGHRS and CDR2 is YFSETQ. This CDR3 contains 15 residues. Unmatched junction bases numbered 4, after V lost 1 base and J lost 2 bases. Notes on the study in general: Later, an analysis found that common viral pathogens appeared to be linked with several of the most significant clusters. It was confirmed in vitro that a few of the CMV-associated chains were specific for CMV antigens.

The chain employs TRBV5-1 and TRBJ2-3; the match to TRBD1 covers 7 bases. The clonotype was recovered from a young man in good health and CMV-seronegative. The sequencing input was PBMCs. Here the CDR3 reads CASSLSGGYTDTQYF. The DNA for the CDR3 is TGCGCCAGCAGCTTGTCAGGGGGTTACACAGATACGCAGTATTTT.